Listed here are 20 T cell receptor beta chains from one sample, sequenced in a study of post-analysis software for immune sequencing data (dated by TCRdb to 2015 to 2017). Results and caveats for the whole study, not just this receptor: Four to six TRBV segments, including TRBV5-6, TRBV5-1 and TRBV20-1, were significantly more frequent in patients than controls.

The library was obtained by PCR. TCRdb names Illumina HiSeq 2500 as the instrument used. To reduce PCR and sequencing biases, unique molecular identifiers were incorporated into the TCR beta cDNA libraries. TCRdb took the public reads, trimmed them with fastp at Q25, ran MiXCR for clone calling and kept in-frame beta chains. Every distinct CDR3 protein forms one entry, paired with its most common genes and DNA. The sample contains about 200,000 distinct CDR3 sequences, 29% of them found a single time. Around 3.7% of the sample is in the top ten clones. Antigens of these TCRs are unknown. The specimen sequenced was blood. Receptor source: a girl aged 2 to 17 with multiple sclerosis.

As regards this clonotype: The CDR3 does not end in the conserved phenylalanine or tryptophan, so this is likely a read error. This chain joins TRBV7-8 and TRBJ2-3; possible D gene TRBD1, 6 bases. This CDR3 has 16 amino acids. Germline V gene data show CDR1 as SGHVS and CDR2 as FQNEAQ. The germline V and J ends were trimmed by 5 bases and 4 bases, with 19 bases remaining between them. As DNA, the CDR3 is TGTGCCAGCAGCCTAGGGCCGGGGCAGGGGTCAGATACGCAGTATGTT. It encodes CASSLGPGQGSDTQYV.

This clonotype was found many times. The chain combines TRBV7-3 with TRBJ2-3, with 7 nucleotides matching TRBD1. This CDR3 spans 15 amino acids. The germline V gene has CDR1 SGHTA and CDR2 FQGTGA. V shed 2 bases, J shed 2 bases, and the junction held 4 bases outside the gene matches. CDR3 coding DNA: TGTGCCAGCAGCTTACGGGGACAGTTCACAGATACGCAGTATTTT. Translation: CASSLRGQFTDTQYF.

Only a few counts were recorded for this clonotype. CDR3 residues: CASSSTNEAFF. The CDR3 DNA reads TGTGCCAGCAGCTCAACTAATGAAGCTTTCTTT. This rearrangement joins TRBV11-2 to TRBJ1-1; D ambiguous. Germline lookup yields CDR1 SGHAT and CDR2 FQNNGV. The CDR3 spans 11 residues. Trimming removed 4 bases from V and 7 bases from J, with 7 bases in between.

This clonotype was seen at least ten times. The J gene is TRBJ2-1, the V gene TRBV7-9; 8 nucleotides match TRBD1. With 3 bases clipped from V and 2 bases from J, the junction kept 6 bases outside the gene matches. Germline V gene sequence: CDR1 SEHNR, CDR2 FQNEAQ (reference sequence). This CDR3 spans 16 amino acids. The CDR3 bases are TGTGCCAGCAGCTTCCGGACAGGGTTAACCTACAATGAGCAGTTCTTC. Protein product: CASSFRTGLTYNEQFF.

Notes on this clonotype: Possible read error: a much larger clone is one base away. This chain joins TRBV9 and TRBJ2-6, with D perhaps matching TRBD1 (5 bases). CDR3 length: 15 amino acids. The germline V gene has CDR1 SGDLS and CDR2 YYNGEE. CDR3 protein: CASSVGGSGANALTF. The CDR3 bases are TGTGCCAGCAGCGTAGGAGGATCTGGGGCCAACGCCCTGACTTTC.

This clonotype was counted ten times or more. The chain is built from TRBV5-1 and TRBJ2-3; no clear D gene. The CDR3 contains 13 residues. Trimming cost V 7 bases and J 0 bases, with 9 bases left between them. Germline CDR1 reads SGHRS; CDR2 reads YFSETQ. The CDR3 DNA sequence: TGCGCCAGCTCAGACGGTAGCACAGATACGCAGTATTTT. Its translation is CASSDGSTDTQYF.

This chain links TRBV6-1 with TRBJ1-2, with 7 bases lining up with TRBD1. There are 13 residues in the CDR3. Germline lookup yields CDR1 MNHNS and CDR2 SASEGT. V gave up 6 bases and J gave up 7 bases; unmatched junction bases: 8. CDR3 coding DNA: TGTGCCAGCAGCGGCAGGGGGACGGGTGGCTACACCTTC. Its protein is CASSGRGTGGYTF.

This clonotype has a count of ten or more. The V and J genes are TRBV20-1 and TRBJ2-1; D not resolved. Germline assignment: CDR1 DFQATT and CDR2 SNEGSKA (reference sequence). Trimming shortened V by 2 bases and J by 2 bases, and 16 bases separated the two germline ends. This CDR3 has 16 amino acids. The chain's CDR3 is CSARILQSAPYNEQFF. CDR3 nucleotide sequence: TGCAGTGCTAGAATCCTACAGTCAGCTCCCTACAATGAGCAGTTCTTC.

This chain links TRBV27 with TRBJ2-7; TRBD2 matches at 12 bases. Germline V gene sequence: CDR1 MNHEY, CDR2 SMNVEV (reference sequence). The CDR3 consists of 15 residues. With V trimmed by 0 bases and J by 6 bases, 3 bases remained unmatched. The CDR3 sequence: CASSLSTSGRFEQYF. The CDR3, as DNA: TGTGCCAGCAGTTTATCGACTAGCGGGAGATTCGAGCAGTACTTC.

The rearrangement uses TRBV7-9 and TRBJ2-7, with D possibly being TRBD1 or TRBD2 (6 bases each). The DNA end favors TRBJ2-4, so the J call may be wrong. The CDR3 contains 15 residues. Germline-derived CDR1 and CDR2 are SEHNR and FQNEAQ (reference sequence). In DNA, the CDR3 is TGTGCCAGCACCCCGAGGGGGGAACCGACAAGCATTCAGTACTTC. The encoded protein is CASTPRGEPTSIQYF.

In this sample, this clonotype turned up many times. This chain uses TRBV7-9 with TRBJ2-7; D is possibly TRBD1 (7 bases). The germline V and J ends were trimmed by 8 bases and 1 base, with 21 bases remaining between them. The CDR3 runs 16 residues. Looked up from germline, CDR1 is SEHNR and CDR2 is FQNEAQ (reference sequence). The CDR3 loop reads CASGGVGTAMSYEQYF. CDR3 in DNA: TGTGCCAGCGGAGGGGTTGGGACAGCCATGTCCTACGAGCAGTACTTC.

At least ten counts were recorded for this clonotype. The chain joins TRBV29-1 to TRBJ2-7; 8 bases are a match to TRBD1. Unmatched junction bases numbered 14, after V lost 4 bases and J lost 6 bases. The CDR3 loop spans 15 amino acids. The germline V gene has CDR1 SQVTM and CDR2 ANQGSEA. The CDR3 here is CSVGETGTGGLEQYF. Written as DNA, the CDR3 is TGCAGCGTTGGTGAGACCGGGACAGGAGGTCTCGAGCAGTACTTC.

This clonotype was found a few times. V usage is TRBV3-1 and J usage is TRBJ2-4; unclear D gene. The CDR3 extends over 13 amino acids. Germline V gene data show CDR1 as LGHDT and CDR2 as YNNKEL (reference sequence). The V end was cut by 6 bases, the J end by 11 bases, with 17 bases between. The CDR3 region has the DNA TGTGCCAGCAGGCCCGGTTCCTCCGGCGTTCAGTACTTC. Its protein is CASRPGSSGVQYF.

The V gene is TRBV7-6, the J gene TRBJ1-1; a weak D match, TRBD1 (5 bases). The V gene's germline CDR1 is SGHVS and CDR2 FNYEAQ. This CDR3 contains 12 residues. The V gene lost 4 bases and the J gene lost 4 bases, with 7 bases spanning the gap. CDR3 DNA sequence: TGTGCCAGCAGCTACACAGGCACTGAAGCTTTCTTT. It codes for CASSYTGTEAFF.

The CDR3 here is CASSDRSRPPYGYTF. The CDR3 DNA reads as TGTGCCAGCAGTGACCGGTCCAGGCCGCCCTATGGCTACACCTTC. The rearrangement joins TRBV6-1 to TRBJ1-2; D call uncertain. CDR3 length: 15 amino acids. V lost 3 bases to trimming and J lost 4 bases, with 15 bases between them. Germline values: CDR1 MNHNS, CDR2 SASEGT.

This clonotype was counted many times. V is TRBV29-1 and J is TRBJ2-1; D uncertain. The CDR3 has 10 residues. Germline V gene lookup returns CDR1 SQVTM and CDR2 ANQGSEA. V lost 5 bases to trimming and J lost 8 bases, with 7 bases between them. As DNA, the CDR3 is TGCAGCGTTTCAGCCTATGAGCAGTTCTTC. Translation: CSVSAYEQFF.

This clonotype was seen many times. This rearrangement joins TRBV4-1 to TRBJ1-2, with a possible D match to TRBD1 (6 bases). Trimming stripped 3 bases from V and 4 bases from J, with 18 bases between. Germline V gene lookup returns CDR1 MGHRA and CDR2 YSYEKL. This CDR3 has 16 residues. The CDR3 DNA follows: TGCGCCAGCAGCCACCTAGGGACACAGGAAGGCTATGGCTACACCTTC. Translating it yields CASSHLGTQEGYGYTF.

This clonotype was picked up one time. V gene TRBV7-8 combines with J gene TRBJ1-1; D might be TRBD1 (5 bases). V gave up 2 bases and J gave up 1 base, with 8 bases separating them. There are 14 residues in the CDR3. Per the germline V gene, CDR1 is SGHVS and CDR2 is FQNEAQ. The CDR3 loop is CASSLRGTNTEAFF. For the CDR3, the DNA is TGTGCCAGCAGCTTACGGGGCACGAACACTGAAGCTTTCTTT.

The CDR3 protein is CATSAEVARELQETQYF. CDR3 coding DNA: TGTGCCACCAGCGCAGAGGTGGCGAGGGAGCTCCAAGAGACCCAGTACTTC. V is TRBV15 and J is TRBJ2-5; tentative D call: TRBD2 (5 bases). CDR1 is LNHNV, CDR2 YYDKDF, per germline (reference sequence). Trimming removed 5 bases at V and 1 base at J, with 20 bases between. This CDR3 is built from 17 residues.

This clonotype was seen repeatedly, ten times or more. This rearrangement joins TRBV14 to TRBJ1-2; tentative D call: TRBD1 (5 bases). V was pared by 1 base and J by 2 bases, with 11 bases between. The CDR3 length is 15 residues. The germline V gene encodes CDR1 SGHDN and CDR2 FVKESK. The CDR3 bases are TGTGCCAGCAGCCAAGTTGGGGGGTGGAACTATGGCTACACCTTC. Protein product: CASSQVGGWNYGYTF.